Presented here are 24 T cell receptor beta chains from one specimen sequenced in a study of chemoradiotherapy in HPV16-positive cancers. Method: immunoSEQ multiplex PCR; TCRdb's copy keeps in-frame clones and lacks some. Here the sample spans under 15,000 clones, around 87% being singletons. The sample here was blood, taken from a patient who underwent chemoradiotherapy. Receptor source: a human donor with HPV-associated anogenital cancer.

This clone was picked up one time. The rearrangement joins TRBV7-2 to TRBJ2-5; perhaps D is TRBD1 or TRBD2 (6 bases each). CDR1 is SGHTA, CDR2 FQGNSA, per germline. CDR3 length: 15 residues. V was clipped by 1 base and J by 7 bases, with 16 bases between them. This CDR3 is CASSLVKDRRGTQYF. The CDR3 DNA reads as TGTGCCAGCAGCTTAGTAAAAGACAGGAGGGGGACCCAGTACTTC.

This chain uses TRBV19 with TRBJ2-1, with D perhaps TRBD2 (6 bases). V gave up 6 bases and J gave up 0 bases, with 15 bases separating them. This CDR3 has 16 residues. CDR1 and CDR2 from the germline V gene are LNHDA and SQIVND (reference sequence). CDR3 loop: CASRGGEISSYNEQFF. The CDR3 nucleotides are TGTGCCAGTAGGGGGGGAGAAATCAGCTCCTACAATGAGCAGTTCTTC.

The CDR3 nucleotides read TGTGCTTGCTCCTCGGGGACCAGGGTCCCGAAACTGTTTTTT. Translating gives CACSSGTRVPKLFF. The J gene is TRBJ1-4, the V gene TRBV7-2; D might be TRBD1 (5 bases). CDR1 is SGHTA and CDR2 is FQGNSA in the germline V gene. The CDR3 loop spans 14 amino acids.

The rearrangement links TRBV9 to TRBJ2-2; 8 bases are a match to TRBD1. The CDR3 contains 14 residues. With 7 bases clipped from V and 4 bases from J, the junction kept 6 bases outside the gene matches. In germline, CDR1 is SGDLS, CDR2 YYNGEE. The CDR3 is CASGTGGTTGELFF. The CDR3, as DNA: TGTGCCAGCGGGACAGGCGGGACCACCGGGGAGCTGTTTTTT.

The V call is TRBV11-2, the J call TRBJ1-3; 8 bases are shared with TRBD1. The CDR3 extends over 17 amino acids. V shed 1 base, J shed 0 bases, and the junction held 5 bases outside the gene matches. Per germline, CDR1 SGHAT and CDR2 FQNNGV. The CDR3, as DNA: TGTGCCAGCAGCTTAGCTCGGACAGGGAACTCTGGAAACACCATATATTTT. Translated: CASSLARTGNSGNTIYF. The full variable domain, in which reference TRBV11-2 and TRBJ1-3 provide the parts outside the CDR3, is EAGVAQSPRYKIIEKRQSVAFWCNPISGHATLYWYQQILGQGPKLLIQFQNNGVVDDSQLPKDRFSAERLKGVDSTLKIQPAKLEDSAVYLCASSLARTGNSGNTIYFGEGSWLTVV.

The genes are TRBV4-2 and TRBJ1-4; D not certain. With 4 bases removed from V and 7 bases from J, the gap between germline ends came to 10 bases. CDR3 length: 13 residues. Germline V lookup: CDR1 LGHNA, CDR2 YNFKEQ. In DNA, the CDR3 is TGTGCCAGCAGCCTGATCCCGGGTGAAAAACTGTTTTTT. It specifies CASSLIPGEKLFF.

V and J are TRBV2 and TRBJ1-5; D possibly corresponds to TRBD1 (5 bases). Looked up from germline, CDR1 is SNHLY and CDR2 is FYNNEI. The CDR3 covers 15 residues. Trimming removed 5 bases from V and 3 bases from J, with 14 bases in between. Here the CDR3 reads CASSPGGNHNQPQHF. The CDR3, as DNA: TGTGCCAGCAGTCCGGGGGGAAACCACAATCAGCCCCAGCATTTT. Variable domain in full (rest from reference TRBV2 and TRBJ1-5): EPEVTQTPSHQVTQMGQEVILRCVPISNHLYFYWYRQILGQKVEFLVSFYNNEISEKSEIFDDQFSVERPDGSNFTLKIRSTKLEDSAMYFCASSPGGNHNQPQHFGDGTRLSIL.

The chain links TRBV5-1 to TRBJ2-5, with 9 bases lining up with TRBD2. Germline V gene sequence: CDR1 SGHRS, CDR2 YFSETQ. V trimming: 2 bases; J trimming: 4 bases; junction bases outside the gene matches: 3. The CDR3 has 14 residues. Written as DNA, the CDR3 is TGCGCCAGCAGCTTCGCGGGGGGGTCAGAGACCCAGTACTTC. Translated, it gives CASSFAGGSETQYF.

The V call is TRBV18, the J call TRBJ2-5; D is unresolved. This CDR3 is 12 amino acids long. The germline V gene encodes CDR1 KGHSH and CDR2 LQKENI. The ends were cut back, 4 bases at V and 1 base at J, with 4 bases in the middle. The CDR3, as DNA: TGTGCCAGCTCACGTATCCAAGAGACCCAGTACTTC. Protein sequence: CASSRIQETQYF. The variable domain in full, completed from reference TRBV18 and TRBJ2-5, reads NAGVMQNPRHLVRRRGQEARLRCSPMKGHSHVYWYRQLPEEGLKFMVYLQKENIIDESGMPKERFSAEFPKEGPSILRIQQVVRGDSAAYFCASSRIQETQYFGPGTRLLVL.

The V and J genes are TRBV19 and TRBJ2-2, with D perhaps TRBD1 (5 bases). The germline V gene has CDR1 LNHDA and CDR2 SQIVND (reference sequence). The CDR3 runs 17 residues. The V and J ends lost 3 bases and 3 bases respectively, with 17 bases between them. CDR3 DNA: TGTGCCAGTAGTATTAGGCGATCGACAGTCCACACCGGGGAGCTGTTTTTT. Protein: CASSIRRSTVHTGELFF.

This chain uses TRBV18 with TRBJ1-1; no firm D call. This CDR3 is 16 amino acids long. CDR1 is KGHSH, CDR2 LQKENI, per germline. Trimming left V 0 bases short and J 0 bases short, with 11 bases between. CDR3 protein: CASSPPSQGLNTEAFF. The CDR3 nucleotides are TGTGCCAGCTCACCACCGAGTCAAGGTCTGAACACTGAAGCTTTCTTT. Based on the CDR3 plus reference TRBV18 and TRBJ1-1, the full variable domain is NAGVMQNPRHLVRRRGQEARLRCSPMKGHSHVYWYRQLPEEGLKFMVYLQKENIIDESGMPKERFSAEFPKEGPSILRIQQVVRGDSAAYFCASSPPSQGLNTEAFFGQGTRLTVV.

The chain recombines TRBV2 with TRBJ2-1, with 7 bases that match TRBD2. CDR1 is SNHLY and CDR2 is FYNNEI in the germline V gene. V lost 5 bases to trimming and J lost 4 bases; unmatched junction nucleotides: 8. The CDR3 is made up of 15 amino acids. CDR3 loop: CASSPQTSRYNEQFF. The CDR3 DNA sequence: TGTGCCAGCAGTCCCCAGACTAGCAGGTACAATGAGCAGTTCTTC.

This sequence joins TRBV14 and TRBJ2-7, with no clear D. CDR1 SGHDN and CDR2 FVKESK come from the germline V gene. V was shortened by 0 bases and J by 7 bases, with 10 bases between the two germline ends. This CDR3 is built from 13 residues. The CDR3 is CASSQEGISEQYF. CDR3 sequence (DNA): TGTGCCAGCAGCCAAGAGGGGATCTCGGAGCAGTACTTC.

The V gene is TRBV27, the J gene TRBJ1-5, with 7 bases that match TRBD1. With 0 bases clipped from V and 7 bases from J, the junction kept 12 bases outside the gene matches. Per the germline V gene, CDR1 is MNHEY and CDR2 is SMNVEV (reference sequence). The CDR3 loop spans 17 amino acids. CDR3 region: CASSLSSGSGGRQPQHF. The CDR3 DNA reads TGTGCCAGCAGTTTATCTAGTGGTTCAGGGGGTAGACAGCCCCAGCATTTT.

The chain joins TRBV19 to TRBJ2-3, with 10 nucleotides matching TRBD2. The CDR3 runs 15 residues. Germline loops: CDR1 LNHDA, CDR2 SQIVND (reference sequence). Trimming at V came to 5 bases and at J to 4 bases, leaving 6 bases not matched to a gene. CDR3 region: CASSPSGGAADTQYF. CDR3 bases: TGTGCCAGTAGTCCGAGCGGGGGGGCGGCAGATACGCAGTATTTT.

The chain couples TRBV6-1 to TRBJ2-3, with D perhaps TRBD1 or TRBD2 (5 bases each). The germline gives CDR1 MNHNS, CDR2 SASEGT. The CDR3 covers 16 residues. Trimming took 2 bases from V and 2 from J, leaving 14 bases between them. The CDR3 region is CASSESAGSSTDTQYF. The CDR3 DNA is TGTGCCAGCAGTGAAAGTGCAGGGAGCTCCACAGATACGCAGTATTTT.

The chain joins TRBV18 to TRBJ2-2, with D uncertain. The CDR3 is 13 amino acids. Between the trimmed V and J ends, which lost 1 base and 7 bases, there was a span of 7 bases. Germline assignment: CDR1 KGHSH and CDR2 LQKENI. CDR3 amino acids: CASSPLPDGELFF. CDR3 bases: TGTGCCAGCTCACCACTGCCCGACGGGGAGCTGTTTTTT.

The genes are TRBV14 and TRBJ1-4; a weak D match, TRBD1 (5 bases). The germline V and J ends were trimmed by 1 base and 3 bases, with 12 bases remaining between them. Germline CDR1 SGHDN, CDR2 FVKESK. This CDR3 is built from 16 residues. CDR3 sequence (DNA): TGTGCCAGCAGCCAAGCTCGTAGGGGCCCTAATGAAAAACTGTTTTTT. It yields the protein CASSQARRGPNEKLFF.

The CDR3, as DNA: TGTGCCTGGAGGGGGGGCTATTCGGCCGGGGAGCTGTTTTTT. Its translation is CAWRGGYSAGELFF. The rearrangement joins TRBV30 to TRBJ2-2; D assignment may be TRBD1 or TRBD2 (6 bases each). CDR1 and CDR2 (germline): GTSNPN, SVGIG (reference sequence). CDR3 length: 14 amino acids. Trimming cost V 3 bases and J 6 bases, with 14 bases left between them. The whole variable domain, filled in from reference TRBV30 and TRBJ2-2, reads SQTIHQWPATLVQPVGSPLSLECTVEGTSNPNLYWYRQAAGRGLQLLFYSVGIGQISSEVPQNLSASRPQDRQFILSSKKLLLSDSGFYLCAWRGGYSAGELFFGEGSRLTVL.

In this sample, this clone turned up a few times. V and J are TRBV5-1 and TRBJ1-2; 8 nucleotides agree with TRBD1. V lost 4 bases and J lost 7; bases outside the gene matches: 9. There are 14 residues in the CDR3. Per germline, CDR1 SGHRS and CDR2 YFSETQ. Here the CDR3 DNA reads TGCGCCAGCAGCCTGGGGGACAGGATCGCTGGCTACACCTTC. This codes for CASSLGDRIAGYTF. Full variable domain (rest looked up from reference TRBV5-1 and TRBJ1-2): KAGVTQTPRYLIKTRGQQVTLSCSPISGHRSVSWYQQTPGQGLQFLFEYFSETQRNKGNFPGRFSGRQFSNSRSEMNVSTLELGDSALYLCASSLGDRIAGYTFGSGTRLTVV.

This chain uses TRBV11-1 with TRBJ1-1; the D is unclear. The CDR3 runs to 13 residues. The V gene lost 6 bases and the J gene lost 8 bases, with 16 bases spanning the gap. Germline lookup yields CDR1 SGHAT and CDR2 FQDESV (reference sequence). The CDR3 DNA is TGTGCCAGCAGTCCGTTTTACGCAGGCGAAGCTTTCTTT. Amino acid sequence: CASSPFYAGEAFF. Using reference TRBV11-1 and TRBJ1-1 for the parts outside the CDR3, the full variable domain is EAEVAQSPRYKITEKSQAVAFWCDPISGHATLYWYRQILGQGPELLVQFQDESVVDDSQLPKDRFSAERLKGVDSTLKIQPAELGDSAMYLCASSPFYAGEAFFGQGTRLTVV.

The chain links TRBV10-3 to TRBJ2-3; D gene uncertain. The CDR3 length is 12 residues. Germline assignment: CDR1 ENHRY and CDR2 SYGVKD. Trimming stripped 6 bases from V and 0 bases from J, with 4 bases between. The chain's CDR3 is CAIRASTDTQYF. CDR3 nucleotides: TGTGCCATCAGGGCTAGCACAGATACGCAGTATTTT.

The chain couples TRBV7-9 to TRBJ2-7, with TRBD1 matching over 8 bases. V shed 2 bases and J 3 bases; nucleotides not matched to a gene: 6. CDR1 is SEHNR, CDR2 FQNEAQ, per germline (reference sequence). The CDR3 runs to 15 residues. In DNA, the CDR3 is TGTGCCAGCAGCTTATCCCAGGGGGCAGGCTACGAGCAGTACTTC. Its protein product is CASSLSQGAGYEQYF.

This rearrangement joins TRBV7-8 to TRBJ1-4; D is unclear. The ends were cut back, 1 base at V and 8 bases at J, with 17 bases in the middle. The V gene's germline CDR1 is SGHVS and CDR2 FQNEAQ. The CDR3 runs 16 residues. CDR3: CASSLELEPPWEKLFF. The CDR3 region has the DNA TGTGCCAGCAGCTTAGAGCTTGAGCCCCCTTGGGAAAAACTGTTTTTT.